The T cell receptor beta chain described here comes from a study of blood T cell repertoires in COVID-19. Germline CDR1 is SEHNR and CDR2 is FQNEAQ (reference sequence). The CDR3 extends over 13 amino acids. V lost 1 base and J lost 11, with 14 bases in between. Sequenced by immunoSEQ multiplex PCR; TCRdb stores in-frame clones only, minus some. The sample records 200,000 or so clones, roughly 80% being singletons. The chain employs TRBV7-9 and TRBJ1-1; D is unresolved. The sample consisted of peripheral blood. This TCR was recovered from a human donor in a cohort sampled during active COVID-19. The CDR3 spells CASSLESGPGAFF. CDR3 nucleotides: TGTGCCAGCAGCTTAGAGTCTGGCCCCGGGGCTTTCTTT.